This TCR beta chain was found in a study of blood T cell repertoires in COVID-19. Overall study context: Specimens from acute and convalescent COVID-19 originated in the United States, Italy and Spain.

The CDR3 totals 15 residues. Germline values: CDR1 SGDLS, CDR2 YYNGEE. V gave up 3 bases and J gave up 0 bases; unmatched junction bases: 1. Data came from immunoSEQ multiplex PCR; TCRdb stores just in-frame clones and leaves some out. The sample lists roughly 340,000 clones, approximately 92% occurring once. Participants had their cohort set by participant-reported clinical history. The clonotype originates from a man aged 18 to 29 who had recovered from COVID-19. The specimen sequenced was PBMCs or T cells enriched from blood (not recorded which). This chain links TRBV9 with TRBJ1-4; 8 nucleotides agree with TRBD1. This chain's CDR3 is CASSEGQATNEKLFF. The CDR3 DNA reads TGTGCCAGCAGCGAGGGACAGGCAACTAATGAAAAACTGTTTTTT.